The sequence of this T cell receptor beta chain was determined in a study of blood T cells in healthy people across ages (dated by TCRdb to the mid-2010s). Regarding the study in general: Template switching captured roughly one uniquely barcoded TCR beta cDNA molecule per two T cells in model experiments. Using deep sequencing normalized with unique cDNA molecular identifiers, the study measured how TCR beta repertoire diversity changes with age. The donors were split into four age groups: young (average 16 years), middle-aged (roughly 40), aged (62) and long-lived (approximately 80). To avoid experimental bias, donors of different ages were distributed randomly across sequencing lanes. Two additional independent replicas of 1 million unique cDNA reads from the same blood draw were analyzed for two donors (one aged 18 to 30 and one aged 80 or older).

Preparation of the library involved 5' RACE. Sequencing was carried out with an Illumina HiSeq 2500. A second PCR of roughly 7 to 11 cycles was performed with a sample-barcoded 5' primer and a J-beta primer mix. Each TCR beta cDNA molecule received a unique molecular identifier from a template-switch 5' adaptor carrying 12 random nucleotides. Each sample yielded at least 3 million CDR3-containing paired-end reads. First-strand cDNA was synthesized from all RNA with the Mint cDNA synthesis kit, primed by a TRBC-specific oligonucleotide. Following uracil-DNA glycosylase treatment, a first 18-cycle PCR with universal primers M1SS and BC2_uni_R was performed on all cDNA. The authors' analysis ran thus. For normalization, 1 million high-quality reads, each with a distinct molecular identifier, were randomly selected from each sample. Reads with shared molecular identifiers were discarded instead of being binned into consensus sequences. MiTCR, with a Q25 quality threshold and the strictest error-elimination algorithm, was used for CDR3 identification, clonotype clustering and error correction. A nonparametric unseen species model using Euler transformation provided a lower-bound estimate of total TCR beta diversity. TCRdb handled the public reads itself, with Q25 trimming in fastp and clone calling in MiXCR, and kept productive beta chains. Rows with a matching CDR3 protein are joined into one entry that keeps the most common DNA and genes. Here the V and J calls rest on TCRdb's processing, not on the authors' analysis. Here the sample has 1.5 million to 2 million distinct CDR3 sequences; just under 50% occur a single time. The ten largest clones represent 2.1% of the sample.

Spanning cysteine to phenylalanine, the CDR3 consists of 16 amino acids. Left in the record is the CDR3 DNA by itself, 48 bases read in frame from the first base. Reading the germline V gene (reference sequence) gives CDR1 MNHEY and CDR2 SMNVEV. What the authors observed across the whole study: As age increased, observed TCR beta diversity per million T cells dropped in a roughly linear way, and a significant reduction was already evident by age around 41. Estimates of total diversity from one million sequenced T cells were regarded as lower bounds and underestimates. A strong correlation was found between observed TCR beta diversity and the percentage of naive T cells measured by flow cytometry. Because profiling used bulk unsorted PBMCs, naive and antigen-experienced compartments could not be compared conclusively. Because the CMV infection status of the donors was unknown, age-related changes in expanded clonotypes may potentially have been confounded. Compared with the aged group, the long-lived group had more naive CD4+ T cells, fewer expanded clones and increased TCR diversity, a pattern suggesting age selection.

Donors were a few dozen systemically healthy Caucasian individuals from Russia aged roughly 6 to 90 years. Each donor gave about 9.2 milliliters of peripheral blood, drawn into EDTA-treated Vacutainer tubes. Ficoll-Paque density-gradient centrifugation was used to isolate PBMCs, with at least 7 million per sample. Trizol reagent was used to extract total RNA from the PBMCs, yielding at least 5 micrograms per sample. The percentages of naive CD45RAhigh/CD27high T cells were determined by flow cytometry on a PBMC aliquot from every donor. On this clonotype itself: Its antigen is still unknown. No base quality values were provided; no much bigger clone lies one nucleotide off.

This TCR derives from a woman in her thirties or forties in good health. What was sequenced was blood. The chain employs TRBV27 and TRBJ2-7; a stretch of 8 junction bases matches TRBD2. The J call is uncertain, as TRBJ2-5 better fits the DNA end. The DNA is TGTGCCAGCAGCGTAGCGGGGTATAAGAATCAAGAGACCCAGTACTTC. This gives the protein CASSVAGYKNQETQYF.